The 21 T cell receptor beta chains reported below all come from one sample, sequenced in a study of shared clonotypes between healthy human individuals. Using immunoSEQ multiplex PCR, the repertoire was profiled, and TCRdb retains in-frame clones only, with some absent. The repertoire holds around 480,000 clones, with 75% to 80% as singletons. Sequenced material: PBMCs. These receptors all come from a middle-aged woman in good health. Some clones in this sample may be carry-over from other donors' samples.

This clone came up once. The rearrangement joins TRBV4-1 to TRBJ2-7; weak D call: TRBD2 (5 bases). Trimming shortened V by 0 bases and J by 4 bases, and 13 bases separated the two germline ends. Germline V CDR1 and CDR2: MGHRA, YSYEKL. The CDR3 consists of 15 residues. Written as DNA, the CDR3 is TGCGCCAGCAGCCAAGAGCCCGGGGAACTGTACGAGCAGTACTTC. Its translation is CASSQEPGELYEQYF.

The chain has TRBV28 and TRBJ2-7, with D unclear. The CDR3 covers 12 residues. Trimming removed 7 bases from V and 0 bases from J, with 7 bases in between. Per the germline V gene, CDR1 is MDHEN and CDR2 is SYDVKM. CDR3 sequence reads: CASNGDSYEQYF. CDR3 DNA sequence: TGTGCCAGCAACGGCGACTCCTACGAGCAGTACTTC.

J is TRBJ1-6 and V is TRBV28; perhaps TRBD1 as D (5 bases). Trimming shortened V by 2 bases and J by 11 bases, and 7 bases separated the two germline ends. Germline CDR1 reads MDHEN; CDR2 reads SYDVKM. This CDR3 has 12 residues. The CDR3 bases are TGTGCCAGCAGTTTACAGGGAGCACCCCTCCACTTT. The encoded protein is CASSLQGAPLHF. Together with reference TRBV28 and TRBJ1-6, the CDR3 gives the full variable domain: DVKVTQSSRYLVKRTGEKVFLECVQDMDHENMFWYRQDPGLGLRLIYFSYDVKMKEKGDIPEGYSVSREKKERFSLILESASTNQTSMYLCASSLQGAPLHFGNGTRLTVT.

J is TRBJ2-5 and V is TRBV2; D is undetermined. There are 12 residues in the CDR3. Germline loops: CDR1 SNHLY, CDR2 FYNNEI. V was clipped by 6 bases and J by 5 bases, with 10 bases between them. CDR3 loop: CASSPLRETQYF. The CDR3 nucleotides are TGTGCCAGCAGCCCCCTCCGGGAGACCCAGTACTTC.

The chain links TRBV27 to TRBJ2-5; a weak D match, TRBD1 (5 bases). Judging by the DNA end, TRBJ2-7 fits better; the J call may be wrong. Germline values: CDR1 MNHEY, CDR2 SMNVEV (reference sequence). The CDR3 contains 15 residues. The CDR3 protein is CASSSRTLSSYEQYF. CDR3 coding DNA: TGTGCCAGCAGTTCTCGGACATTAAGCTCCTACGAGCAGTACTTC.

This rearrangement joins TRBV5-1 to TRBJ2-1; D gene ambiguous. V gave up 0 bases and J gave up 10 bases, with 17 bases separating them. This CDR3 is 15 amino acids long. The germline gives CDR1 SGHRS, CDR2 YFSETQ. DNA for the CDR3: TGCGCCAGCAGCTTGGCCTTAATTACTCCACGGGAGCAGTTCTTC. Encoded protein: CASSLALITPREQFF. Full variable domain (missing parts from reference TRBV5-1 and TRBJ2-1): KAGVTQTPRYLIKTRGQQVTLSCSPISGHRSVSWYQQTPGQGLQFLFEYFSETQRNKGNFPGRFSGRQFSNSRSEMNVSTLELGDSALYLCASSLALITPREQFFGPGTRLTVL.

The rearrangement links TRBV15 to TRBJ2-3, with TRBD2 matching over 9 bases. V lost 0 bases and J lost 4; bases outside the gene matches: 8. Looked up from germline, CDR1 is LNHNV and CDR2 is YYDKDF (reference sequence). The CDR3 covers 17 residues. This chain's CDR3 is CATSRDFLAGTADTQYF. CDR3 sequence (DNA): TGTGCCACCAGCAGAGATTTTCTAGCGGGAACGGCAGATACGCAGTATTTT.

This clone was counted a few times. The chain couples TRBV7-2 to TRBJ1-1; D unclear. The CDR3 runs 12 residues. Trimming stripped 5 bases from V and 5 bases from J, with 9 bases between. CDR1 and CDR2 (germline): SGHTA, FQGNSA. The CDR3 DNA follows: TGTGCCAGCAGCCCCGTAGGGACTGAAGCTTTCTTT. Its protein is CASSPVGTEAFF. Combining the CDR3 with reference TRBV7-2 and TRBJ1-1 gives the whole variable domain GAGVSQSPSNKVTEKGKDVELRCDPISGHTALYWYRQSLGQGLEFLIYFQGNSAPDKSGLPSDRFSAERTGGSVSTLTIQRTQQEDSAVYLCASSPVGTEAFFGQGTRLTVV.

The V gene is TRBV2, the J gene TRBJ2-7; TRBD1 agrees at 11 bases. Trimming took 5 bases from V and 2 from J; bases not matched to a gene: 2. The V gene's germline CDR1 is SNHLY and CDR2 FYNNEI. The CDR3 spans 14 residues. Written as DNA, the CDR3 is TGTGCCAGCAGTTGGACAGGGGGCCCCTACGAGCAGTACTTC. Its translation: CASSWTGGPYEQYF.

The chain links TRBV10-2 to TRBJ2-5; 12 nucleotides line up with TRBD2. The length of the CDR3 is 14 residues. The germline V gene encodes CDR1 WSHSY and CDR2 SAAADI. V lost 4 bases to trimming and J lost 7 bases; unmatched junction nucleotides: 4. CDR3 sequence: CASSGTSGMWTQYF. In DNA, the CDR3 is TGCGCCAGCAGTGGGACTAGCGGGATGTGGACCCAGTACTTC.

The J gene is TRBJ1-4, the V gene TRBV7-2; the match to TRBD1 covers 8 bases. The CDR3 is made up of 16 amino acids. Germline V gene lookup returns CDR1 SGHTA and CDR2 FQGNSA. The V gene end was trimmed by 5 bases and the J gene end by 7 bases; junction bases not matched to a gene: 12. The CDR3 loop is CASSPNRQGAGEKLFF. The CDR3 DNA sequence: TGTGCCAGCAGCCCCAACCGCCAGGGGGCAGGTGAAAAACTGTTTTTT.

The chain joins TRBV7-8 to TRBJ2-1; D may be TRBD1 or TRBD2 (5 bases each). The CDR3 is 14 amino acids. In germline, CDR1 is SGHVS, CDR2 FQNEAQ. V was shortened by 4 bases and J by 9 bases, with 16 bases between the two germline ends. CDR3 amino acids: CASSSLGTVGEQFF. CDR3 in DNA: TGTGCCAGCAGCTCTCTCGGGACCGTCGGTGAGCAGTTCTTC.

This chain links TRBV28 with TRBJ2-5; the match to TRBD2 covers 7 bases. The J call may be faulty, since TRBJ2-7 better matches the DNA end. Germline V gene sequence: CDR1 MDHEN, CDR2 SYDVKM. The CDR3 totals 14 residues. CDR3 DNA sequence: TGTGCCAGCAGGACAGCGGGGTCCTCCTACGAGCAGTACTTC. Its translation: CASRTAGSSYEQYF.

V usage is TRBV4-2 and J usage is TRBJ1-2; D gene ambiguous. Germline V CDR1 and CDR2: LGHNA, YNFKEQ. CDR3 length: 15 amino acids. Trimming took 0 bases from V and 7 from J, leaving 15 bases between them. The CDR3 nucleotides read TGTGCCAGCAGCCAAGATGAGGAGGGTCTAGGTGGCTACACCTTC. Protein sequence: CASSQDEEGLGGYTF.

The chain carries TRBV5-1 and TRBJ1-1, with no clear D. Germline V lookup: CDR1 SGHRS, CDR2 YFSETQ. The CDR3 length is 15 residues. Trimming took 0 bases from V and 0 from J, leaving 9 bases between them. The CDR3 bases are TGCGCCAGCAGCTTGGCCCCACAGATGAACACTGAAGCTTTCTTT. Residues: CASSLAPQMNTEAFF.

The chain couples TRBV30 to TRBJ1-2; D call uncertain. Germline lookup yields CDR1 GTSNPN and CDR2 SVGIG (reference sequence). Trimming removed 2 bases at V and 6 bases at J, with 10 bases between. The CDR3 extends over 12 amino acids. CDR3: CAWSWAYDGYTF. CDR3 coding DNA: TGTGCCTGGAGTTGGGCCTACGATGGCTACACCTTC.

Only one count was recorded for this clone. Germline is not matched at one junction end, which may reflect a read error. The CDR3 protein is CASSLKTGGAGTDF. The DNA of the CDR3 is TGTGCCAGCAGTTTAAAGACAGGGGGCGCGGGGACGGACTTC. V usage is TRBV6-1 and J usage is TRBJ1-2; TRBD1 agrees at 10 bases. The CDR3 has 14 residues. CDR1 is MNHNS, CDR2 SASEGT, per germline.

The CDR3 DNA reads as TGCAGTGCTAGTCGCGGGCGGGAGGAGTACTTC. The encoded protein is CSASRGREEYF. The rearrangement joins TRBV20-1 to TRBJ2-7; 8 positions agree with TRBD2. V lost 3 bases to trimming and J lost 11 bases; unmatched junction nucleotides: 6. The germline V gene has CDR1 DFQATT and CDR2 SNEGSKA (reference sequence). CDR3 length: 11 amino acids.

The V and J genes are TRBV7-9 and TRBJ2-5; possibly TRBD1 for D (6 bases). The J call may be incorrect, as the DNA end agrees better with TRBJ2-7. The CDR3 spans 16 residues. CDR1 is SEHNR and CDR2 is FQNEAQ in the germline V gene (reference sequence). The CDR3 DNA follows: TGTGCCAGCAGTAGAATTGGGGGCCGGTCCCAATACGAGCAGTACTTC. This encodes CASSRIGGRSQYEQYF.

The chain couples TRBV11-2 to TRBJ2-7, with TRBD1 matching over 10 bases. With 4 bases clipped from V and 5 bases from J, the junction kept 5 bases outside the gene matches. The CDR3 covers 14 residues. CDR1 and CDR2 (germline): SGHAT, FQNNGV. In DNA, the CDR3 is TGTGCCAGCAGCTCGCCGGGACAGGGGAACGAGCAGTACTTC. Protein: CASSSPGQGNEQYF. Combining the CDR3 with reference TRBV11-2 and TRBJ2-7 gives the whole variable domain EAGVAQSPRYKIIEKRQSVAFWCNPISGHATLYWYQQILGQGPKLLIQFQNNGVVDDSQLPKDRFSAERLKGVDSTLKIQPAKLEDSAVYLCASSSPGQGNEQYFGPGTRLTVT.

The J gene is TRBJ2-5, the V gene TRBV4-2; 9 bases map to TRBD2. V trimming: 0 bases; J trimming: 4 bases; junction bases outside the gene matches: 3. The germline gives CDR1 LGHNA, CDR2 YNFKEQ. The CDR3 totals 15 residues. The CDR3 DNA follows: TGTGCCAGCAGCCAAGATAGGCGGGAGGGAGAGACCCAGTACTTC. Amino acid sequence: CASSQDRREGETQYF.